A single T cell receptor beta chain is shown here with its context. This clone was observed many times. Its antigen has not been determined. One base away there is no much larger clone; base qualities are not given. This record comes from a study of metastatic and nonmetastatic thyroid tumors (dated by TCRdb to the early 2020s). About the investigation overall: Repertoires from peripheral blood and from tumor or nodule tissue samples of malignant and benign thyroid patients were compared.

The germline V gene supplies CDR1 LGHNA and CDR2 YSLEER. From cysteine to phenylalanine, the CDR3 is 17 amino acids long. Only CDR3 DNA is held: 51 bases, read in frame from base 1. Germline trimming: 3 bases from V, 0 bases from J; junction bases outside gene matches: 8. No treatment had been received by any patient before thyroid surgery. The study retrospectively analysed patient clinical samples collected from about 2011 to 2018 using T-cell receptor beta sequencing. The investigation overall reported the following: TCR beta diversity was reported as significantly higher in malignant tumors than in benign nodules, in both blood and tumor samples.

Library preparation was by PCR. This sample was sequenced with an Illumina HiSeq 4000. High-throughput sequencing was used to profile the CDR3 region of the TCR beta-chain in every patient. Under the source paper's analysis protocol: The researchers built a classifier to tell apart papillary thyroid cancer patients with distant metastasis, based on CDR3 differences among clinicopathological groups. The Shannon index was used to measure repertoire diversity, and the Morisita-Horn index was used to measure how similar tumor and blood repertoires were. In-frame beta chains were kept once TCRdb had trimmed the public reads at Q25 with fastp and called clones with MiXCR. TCRdb's processing, not the authors' own work, is the source of the V and J calls. The sample contains roughly 59,000 clones, around 15% of them found a single time. Jointly, the top ten make up over 8.5% of the sample.

The sequence links TRBV4-3 to TRBJ2-3, with 8 central nucleotides matching TRBD1. Sequencing was performed on blood. The receptor comes from a male donor with papillary thyroid cancer or a benign thyroid nodule (not recorded which). Some clones in this sample may be carry-over from other donors' samples. The CDR3 protein sequence reads: CASSQAGQGPSTDTQYF. The nucleotide sequence reads TGCGCCAGCAGCCAGGCTGGACAGGGACCTAGCACAGATACGCAGTATTTT.